This TCR beta chain was sequenced in a study of OX40 agonist ivuxolimab in advanced cancers. The overall study: With a range of roughly 20 to 80, age averaged 60 years, and approximately 83% were male.

Comments on this clone: Its antigen is still unknown.

The table came from immunoSEQ multiplex PCR; TCRdb's copy has only in-frame clones and leaves some out. The profile shows 40,000 or so clones, 88% of them singletons. CDR3 size: 14 residues. V lost 6 bases and J lost 0, with 14 bases in between. Germline CDR1 reads SQVTM; CDR2 reads ANQGSEA. Exclusion of a patient followed from autoimmune disease history or systemic immunosuppression. Blood draws occurred at baseline, cycle 4 day 1, and cycle 7 day 1. The study's findings and limits: The CD4+ and CD8+ T cells in the blood had expanded clonally by week 6 at 0.1 to 3.0 mg/kg.

This chain connects TRBV29-1 to TRBJ1-2; D perhaps matches TRBD1 (6 bases). Source: CD4+ or CD8+ T cells sorted from blood, taken in a trial of the OX40 agonist ivuxolimab. The TCR was taken from an adult with an advanced solid tumor such as melanoma, head and neck, liver or kidney cancer. CDR3 amino acids: CSVSGGQTNYGYTF. Here the CDR3 DNA reads TGCAGCGTCTCGGGGGGGCAGACTAACTATGGCTACACCTTC.